The rows below give T cell receptor beta chains drawn from one sample of a study of CD8+ T cells in alopecia areata. Some clones are missing from TCRdb's copy, which holds only in-frame ones; the method was immunoSEQ multiplex PCR. This sample has 150,000 or so clones, with 50% to 65% found just once. The sequenced material came from CD4+ T cells sorted from blood. These receptors were obtained from a human donor in good health. The conserved cysteine and the conserved F or W are not part of the CDR3 here. D genes are given only for firm matches.

ASKAGVVQETQY,12,TRBD2,TRBV10-2,TRBJ2-5
SVAPGLAGALGQF,13,TRBD2,TRBV29-1,TRBJ2-1
ASSIPSLAGGTQY,13,TRBD2,TRBV28,TRBJ2-3
ASTRDRQYGYT,11,.,TRBV2,TRBJ1-2
SVGDRGSNTQY,11,TRBD1,TRBV29-1,TRBJ2-3
AIRDNKETQY,10,.,TRBV10-3,TRBJ2-5
ASSHGLAGGSSSYNEQF,17,TRBD2,TRBV4-1,TRBJ2-1
ASSEGPKGAPQH,12,.,TRBV2,TRBJ1-5
ASSSKRGVATNEKLF,15,.,TRBV5-4,TRBJ1-4
SVVLAGETQY,10,TRBD2,TRBV29-1,TRBJ2-5
ASSDLAKAGYT,11,.,TRBV25-1,TRBJ1-2
SVSTKQGGTEAF,12,.,TRBV29-1,TRBJ1-1
ASSSGYGYT,9,.,TRBV5-1,TRBJ1-2
ASRGWSSYEQY,11,.,TRBV10-2,TRBJ2-7
ASSQDRGRTDNEQF,14,.,TRBV4-1,TRBJ2-1
ASSYGNRVGEQY,12,.,TRBV6-5,TRBJ2-7
ASSGVRDGANVLT,13,.,TRBV10-1,TRBJ2-6
ASSLGVEAF,9,.,TRBV5-1,TRBJ1-1
ASTPNNEQF,9,.,TRBV2,TRBJ2-1
ASSPGLVETQY,11,.,TRBV18,TRBJ2-5
SVGTPLRGSDYGYT,14,.,TRBV29-1,TRBJ1-2
AWSVGSGHRDEQY,13,.,TRBV30,TRBJ2-7
SVGLAGVGEQY,11,TRBD2,TRBV29-1,TRBJ2-7
ASSYSTVAKNIQY,13,.,TRBV6-6,TRBJ2-4
ASSQSPVGDNEQF,13,.,TRBV23-1,TRBJ2-1
ASSRQETQY,9,.,TRBV18,TRBJ2-5
AWSADRDNTEAF,12,TRBD1,TRBV30,TRBJ1-1
ASRRNRGQNTEAF,13,TRBD1,TRBV27,TRBJ1-1
ATDRGISSYNEQF,13,.,TRBV15,TRBJ2-1
ASSLGPSRAQETQY,14,.,TRBV28,TRBJ2-5
ASSEPGDGKNIQY,13,.,TRBV25-1,TRBJ2-4
SVERLNTEAF,10,.,TRBV29-1,TRBJ1-1
ASSYSGPQNIQY,12,.,TRBV6-5,TRBJ2-4
AWSDGGNQPQH,11,.,TRBV30,TRBJ1-5
ASSFRDRGHEQY,12,TRBD1,TRBV5-6,TRBJ2-7
ASSFGQGFGYEQY,13,.,TRBV5-6,TRBJ2-7
SVTQGAYGYT,10,TRBD1,TRBV29-1,TRBJ1-2
SVERPYPYNEQF,12,.,TRBV29-1,TRBJ2-1
ASSPRLGNTGELF,13,.,TRBV6-5,TRBJ2-2
SVGQRDQPQH,10,TRBD1,TRBV29-1,TRBJ1-5
ASSLDETQY,9,.,TRBV5-1,TRBJ2-5
ASSQVVAEGYT,11,.,TRBV4-1,TRBJ1-2
SVEEGSRFGYT,11,.,TRBV29-1,TRBJ1-2
ASSLVNEQY,9,.,TRBV7-9,TRBJ2-7